This T cell receptor beta chain was recovered during a study of T cells in Graves' hyperthyroidism and ophthalmopathy. Overall study context: Peripheral blood was acquired at first diagnosis, ahead of any therapy whatsoever.

Template material for amplifying TCR beta CDR3 regions consisted of RNA transcripts. HTBI primers were employed in a first-round RT-PCR of the TCR CDR3. TCRdb used MiXCR to reprocess the multiplex PCR reads, holding one entry per CDR3 protein. The sample carries a few hundred thousand distinct CDR3 sequences, about 15% recorded once. Newly diagnosed patients aged 18 to 65 had hyperthyroidism of under 2 months' duration. Uncontrolled infection, other autoimmune disease, pregnancy or lactation disqualified patients from enrolment. Diagnostic decisions used clinical symptoms, serum thyroxine and TRAb, thyroid ultrasound and orbital computed tomography. A few counts support this clonotype. This clone may be a read error of a much larger clone one base away. Germline CDR1 and CDR2: MNHEY and SMNVEV (reference sequence). The CDR3 consists of 12 residues.

The TCR sequence derives from a woman aged 25 to 39 with Graves' hyperthyroidism that later progressed to Graves' ophthalmopathy. The chain is built from TRBV27 and TRBJ1-1, with D tentatively TRBD1 (6 bases). Sequencing was performed on blood. CDR3 in DNA: TGTACCAGCAGTTCTCAGGGGACTGAAGCTTTCTTT. As protein: CTSSSQGTEAFF.